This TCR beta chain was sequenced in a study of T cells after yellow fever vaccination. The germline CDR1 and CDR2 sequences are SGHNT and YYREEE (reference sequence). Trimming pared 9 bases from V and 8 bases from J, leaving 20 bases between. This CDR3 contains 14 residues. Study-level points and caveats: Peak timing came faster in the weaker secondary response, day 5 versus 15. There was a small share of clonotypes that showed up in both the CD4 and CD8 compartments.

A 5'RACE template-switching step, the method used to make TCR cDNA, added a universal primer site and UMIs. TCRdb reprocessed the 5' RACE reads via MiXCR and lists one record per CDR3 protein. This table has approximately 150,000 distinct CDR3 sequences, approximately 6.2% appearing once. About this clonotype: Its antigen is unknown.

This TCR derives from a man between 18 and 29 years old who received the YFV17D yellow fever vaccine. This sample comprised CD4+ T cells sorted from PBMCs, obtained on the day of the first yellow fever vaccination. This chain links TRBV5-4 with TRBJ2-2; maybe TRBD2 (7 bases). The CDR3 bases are TGTGCCATGGGCCCCGGGGGGCGACCGGGGGAGCTGTTTTTT. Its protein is CAMGPGGRPGELFF.